One sample yielded the 24 T cell receptor beta chains listed below, sequenced in a study of Ad26.COV2.S vaccination and SARS-CoV-2 variants. The repertoire was sequenced with immunoSEQ multiplex PCR; TCRdb's copy has only in-frame clones and lacks some. The sample gives a few hundred thousand clones, under 90% of which show up once; over 5% is in the top ten. The treatment here: about 20 received Ad26.COV2.S at low or high dose, single or two shots; about 5 received placebo; per-sample allocation not given. Collection of samples fell on day 63 after the first vaccine or placebo injection. Sample: peripheral blood, taken in a trial of Ad26.COV2.S vaccine versus placebo. The source of these receptors is a person between 18 and 60 years old who received the Ad26.COV2.S COVID-19 vaccine or a placebo.

J is TRBJ1-4 and V is TRBV9; D not resolved. This CDR3 contains 15 residues. Per the germline V gene, CDR1 is SGDLS and CDR2 is YYNGEE. Trimming pared 3 bases from V and 0 bases from J, leaving 9 bases between. The CDR3 DNA follows: TGTGCCAGCAGCGAGGGCCATGCAACTAATGAAAAACTGTTTTTT. Protein sequence: CASSEGHATNEKLFF.

The chain uses TRBV24-1 and TRBJ2-1, with 14 bases lining up with TRBD2. With V trimmed by 4 bases and J by 9 bases, 7 bases remained unmatched. CDR3 length equals 16 residues. CDR1 is KGHDR, CDR2 SFDVKD, per germline. In DNA, the CDR3 is TGTGCCACCAGTGAGCGGGGACTAGCGGGAGTGGTTGAGCAGTTCTTC. Protein sequence: CATSERGLAGVVEQFF.

The genes are TRBV18 and TRBJ2-5; D unresolved. V lost 5 bases to trimming and J lost 0 bases, with 16 bases between them. The length of the CDR3 is 16 residues. Germline V gene lookup returns CDR1 KGHSH and CDR2 LQKENI. The CDR3 protein is CASSGIGRMNQETQYF. CDR3 nucleotides: TGTGCCAGCTCAGGAATCGGACGGATGAACCAAGAGACCCAGTACTTC.

V is TRBV6-5 and J is TRBJ1-1; TRBD1 might be the D (5 bases). CDR3 size: 14 residues. In germline, CDR1 is MNHEY, CDR2 SVGAGI. Trimming took off 0 bases at V and 5 bases at J, with 10 bases between the two ends. In DNA form, the CDR3 reads TGTGCCAGCAGTTACTCGTGGGGGGATACTGAAGCTTTCTTT. Encoded protein: CASSYSWGDTEAFF.

The V and J genes are TRBV5-1 and TRBJ1-4; a weak D match, TRBD1 (5 bases). Trimming removed 0 bases from V and 4 bases from J, with 10 bases in between. The CDR3 extends over 15 amino acids. Germline V gene lookup returns CDR1 SGHRS and CDR2 YFSETQ. The CDR3 DNA reads TGCGCCAGCAGCTTGGAAGGGACGAATAATGAAAAACTGTTTTTT. Translating it yields CASSLEGTNNEKLFF.

V usage is TRBV5-5 and J usage is TRBJ2-7, with 7 positions matching TRBD2. V shed 0 bases, J shed 2 bases, and the junction held 5 bases outside the gene matches. The CDR3 covers 15 residues. CDR1 and CDR2 from the germline V gene are SGHKS and YYEKEE (reference sequence). Here the CDR3 reads CASSLGASGAYEQYF. Here the CDR3 DNA reads TGTGCCAGCAGCTTGGGGGCAAGCGGGGCCTACGAGCAGTACTTC.

This chain links TRBV6-2 or TRBV6-3 with TRBJ1-2; D perhaps matches TRBD1 (5 bases). The CDR3 runs to 15 residues. The V and J ends lost 2 bases and 6 bases respectively, with 16 bases between them. Germline values: CDR1 MNHEY, CDR2 SVGEGT. The CDR3 DNA follows: TGTGCCAGCAGTTACGCCGGGGGGAATTTCCATGGCTACACCTTC. Protein: CASSYAGGNFHGYTF.

The rearrangement uses TRBV4-3 and TRBJ2-1; 8 positions agree with TRBD2. Germline trimming cut 1 base from V and 4 bases from J; bases unmatched to any gene: 6. Germline-derived CDR1 and CDR2 are LGHNA and YSLEER. The CDR3 extends over 16 amino acids. For the CDR3, the DNA is TGCGCCAGCAGCCAAGCTGCTAGCGGGTTTTACAATGAGCAGTTCTTC. Residues: CASSQAASGFYNEQFF.

The chain employs TRBV5-8 and TRBJ1-2; 9 positions match TRBD1. The CDR3 runs 15 residues. Trimming removed 4 bases from V and 3 bases from J; junction bases left unmatched: 7. CDR1 is SGHTS, CDR2 YDEGEE, per germline. The CDR3 spells CASSPGTGWDYGYTF. CDR3 bases: TGTGCCAGCAGCCCCGGGACAGGGTGGGACTATGGCTACACCTTC.

V gene TRBV10-1 combines with J gene TRBJ1-1; 7 bases align to TRBD1. Per germline, CDR1 WNHNN and CDR2 SYGVQD (reference sequence). The CDR3 sequence is 13 residues long. The V and J ends lost 0 bases and 8 bases, in that order; junction bases with no gene match: 3. The CDR3 spells CASSESTGTEAFF. CDR3 DNA: TGCGCCAGCAGTGAGTCGACAGGGACAGAAGCTTTCTTT.

A few counts support this clone. The chain is built from TRBV5-6 and TRBJ2-7, with D maybe TRBD1 (6 bases). Germline lookup yields CDR1 SGHDT and CDR2 YYEEEE. This CDR3 has 14 amino acids. V lost 2 bases, J lost 1 base, and 10 bases lay in between. CDR3 DNA: TGTGCCAGCAGCTTTTTTGACAGGTCCTACGAGCAGTACTTC. Translation: CASSFFDRSYEQYF.

This clone was found once. The CDR3 reads CASSQPGLAYNNEQFF. CDR3 sequence (DNA): TGTGCCAGCAGCCAGCCGGGACTAGCGTACAACAATGAGCAGTTCTTC. The V and J genes are TRBV7-2 and TRBJ2-1, with 10 nucleotides matching TRBD2. The CDR3 contains 16 residues. J lost 5 bases, V lost 5 bases, and 9 bases had no gene match. From germline, CDR1 is SGHTA and CDR2 FQGNSA.

The chain combines TRBV9 with TRBJ2-3; no clear D. Germline CDR1 and CDR2: SGDLS and YYNGEE. Deletions cut 4 bases from V and 1 base from J, with 10 bases between. CDR3 length equals 14 residues. The CDR3 reads CASSFRPGTDTQYF. The CDR3 DNA is TGTGCCAGCAGCTTCCGACCCGGCACAGATACGCAGTATTTT.

The chain uses TRBV19 and TRBJ2-1; no definite D call. Germline CDR1 is LNHDA and CDR2 is SQIVND (reference sequence). The CDR3 is made up of 15 amino acids. Trimming took off 9 bases at V and 0 bases at J, with 15 bases between the two ends. CDR3 DNA: TGTGCCAGCCGCCGCTACTTAAGCTCCTACAATGAGCAGTTCTTC. As protein: CASRRYLSSYNEQFF.

The chain uses TRBV30 and TRBJ2-7; possibly TRBD2 for D (5 bases). CDR1 and CDR2 from the germline V gene are GTSNPN and SVGIG (reference sequence). Between the trimmed V and J ends, which lost 8 bases and 0 bases, there was a span of 8 bases. CDR3 length: 11 amino acids. The DNA for the CDR3 is TGTGCCGTGGAGGTCTCCTACGAGCAGTACGTC. This gives the protein CAVEVSYEQYV.

The chain is built from TRBV7-2 and TRBJ1-2; D possibly corresponds to TRBD1 (5 bases). With 1 base removed from V and 8 bases from J, the gap between germline ends came to 20 bases. Germline-derived CDR1 and CDR2 are SGHTA and FQGNSA. This CDR3 has 16 residues. The CDR3 reads CASSLVGSDSRRGYTF. CDR3 in DNA: TGTGCCAGCAGCTTAGTAGGGTCTGACAGCCGGCGGGGCTACACCTTC.

This chain uses TRBV14 with TRBJ2-1; 9 nucleotides match TRBD2. Germline V gives CDR1 SGHDN, CDR2 FVKESK. The CDR3 is made up of 21 amino acids. V was clipped by 0 bases and J by 0 bases; unmatched bases: 15. CDR3 coding DNA: TGTGCCAGCAGCCAAGATGAAGGTACTAGCGGGTATAAAAGCTCCTACAATGAGCAGTTCTTC. It codes for CASSQDEGTSGYKSSYNEQFF.

About this clone itself: Additional DNA sequences in this sample encode the identical CDR3. The chain is built from TRBV18 and TRBJ1-2; TRBD1 is a possible D gene (6 bases). V gave up 3 bases and J gave up 2 bases, with 7 bases separating them. Germline-derived CDR1 and CDR2 are KGHSH and LQKENI. The CDR3 has 13 amino acids. The CDR3: CASSPGANYGYTF. DNA for the CDR3: TGTGCCAGCTCACCGGGGGCAAACTATGGCTACACCTTC.

Here the CDR3 reads CASSLAGPTNYGYTF. The CDR3 DNA reads TGTGCCAGCAGCTTAGCGGGGCCTACTAACTATGGCTACACCTTC. This chain links TRBV7-2 with TRBJ1-2; D perhaps matches TRBD1 (5 bases). The CDR3 totals 15 residues. The germline V and J ends were trimmed by 0 bases and 0 bases, with 8 bases remaining between them. Germline CDR1 and CDR2: SGHTA and FQGNSA.

The V gene is TRBV21-1, the J gene TRBJ2-7; TRBD2, the D gene given by the table, was not confirmed from the DNA. TRBV21-1 is deemed a pseudogene. The CDR3 totals 15 residues. The DNA for the CDR3 is TGTGCCAGCAGCAGAAGGCGGGACTCTGCCTACGAGCAGTACGTC. Encoded protein: CASSRRRDSAYEQYV.

The V call is TRBV27, the J call TRBJ1-1; a weak D match, TRBD1 (5 bases). Germline V gives CDR1 MNHEY, CDR2 SMNVEV (reference sequence). Trimming removed 6 bases at V and 4 bases at J, with 9 bases between. The CDR3 has 12 residues. The CDR3 reads CASRRGSTEAFF. The CDR3 DNA reads as TGTGCCAGCAGACGGGGGAGCACTGAAGCTTTCTTT.

The genes are TRBV18 and TRBJ1-1; 10 nucleotides line up with TRBD1. CDR3 size: 14 residues. Germline V gene sequence: CDR1 KGHSH, CDR2 LQKENI. V trimming: 5 bases; J trimming: 4 bases; junction bases outside the gene matches: 4. CDR3 amino acids: CASSGQGVTTEAFF. In DNA, the CDR3 is TGTGCCAGCTCAGGACAGGGGGTTACCACTGAAGCTTTCTTT.

The chain is built from TRBV4-3 and TRBJ1-1; D is perhaps TRBD1 (6 bases). There are 17 residues in the CDR3. V shed 2 bases and J shed 4 bases, with 20 bases lying between them. Germline lookup yields CDR1 LGHNA and CDR2 YSLEER. CDR3 protein: CASSQPTGIGTLTEAFF. The DNA for the CDR3 is TGCGCCAGCAGCCAACCTACAGGGATCGGCACGCTCACTGAAGCTTTCTTT.

J is TRBJ2-3 and V is TRBV2; the D is unclear. The CDR3 spans 13 residues. V shed 8 bases and J shed 5 bases, with 14 bases lying between them. Per germline, CDR1 SNHLY and CDR2 FYNNEI. CDR3 amino acids: CASSPLQGDTQYF. The CDR3 DNA sequence: TGTGCCAGCTCTCCCCTCCAAGGAGATACGCAGTATTTT.